The clone carrying this TCR beta chain was seen more than once but under ten times. TCRdb processed the 5' RACE reads anew with MiXCR; each CDR3 protein has one entry. In the table there are about 130,000 distinct CDR3 sequences, about 5.9% of which are singletons. This CDR3 has 14 amino acids. The V and J ends lost 5 bases and 1 base, in that order; junction bases with no gene match: 4. The sample is drawn from a study of T-cell memory formation after mild COVID-19. The clonotype originates from an adult woman who had mild COVID-19 (a few samples of this study predate the infection). Cell type and time point are not known. Material for sequencing was PBMCs or a T cell subset sorted from them (not recorded which). The rearrangement joins TRBV12-3 or TRBV12-4 to TRBJ1-1; 7 nucleotides match TRBD1. In DNA form, the CDR3 reads TGTGCCAGCAGTGATGGGACAGCGAACACTGAAGCTTTCTTT. It translates to CASSDGTANTEAFF.